This T cell receptor beta chain was identified during a study of blood T cell repertoires in COVID-19. Whole-study context: T cells, B-cell-depleted T cells, or PBMCs supplied cDNA or gDNA.

Here immunoSEQ multiplex PCR was the method, and the copy in TCRdb shows in-frame clones only, minus some. The table records approximately 130,000 clones, more than 80% of them present only once. The source is a human donor in a cohort sampled during active COVID-19. Sequenced: peripheral blood.

CDR3 residues: CASSQGAGANTDTQYF. The CDR3 coding sequence is TGCGCCAGCAGCCAAGGTGCGGGGGCGAACACAGATACGCAGTATTTT. The V and J genes are TRBV4-1 and TRBJ2-3; D is perhaps TRBD2 (7 bases). In germline, CDR1 is MGHRA, CDR2 YSYEKL. This CDR3 comprises 16 residues. Trimming left V 1 base short and J 2 bases short, with 13 bases between.